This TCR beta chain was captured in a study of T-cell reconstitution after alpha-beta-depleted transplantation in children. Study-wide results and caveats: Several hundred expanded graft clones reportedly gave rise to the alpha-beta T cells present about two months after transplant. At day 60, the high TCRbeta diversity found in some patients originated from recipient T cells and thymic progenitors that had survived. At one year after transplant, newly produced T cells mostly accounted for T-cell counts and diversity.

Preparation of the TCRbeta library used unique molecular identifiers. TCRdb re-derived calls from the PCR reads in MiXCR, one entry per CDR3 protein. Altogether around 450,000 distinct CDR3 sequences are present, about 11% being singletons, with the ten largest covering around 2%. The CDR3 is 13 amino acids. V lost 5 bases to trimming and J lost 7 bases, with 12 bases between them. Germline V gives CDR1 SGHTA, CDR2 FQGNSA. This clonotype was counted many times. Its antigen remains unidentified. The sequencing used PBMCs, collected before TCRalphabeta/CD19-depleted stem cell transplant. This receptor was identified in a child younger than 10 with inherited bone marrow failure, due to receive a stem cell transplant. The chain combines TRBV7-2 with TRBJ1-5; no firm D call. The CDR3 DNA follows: TGTGCCAGCAGCCTGACGGGCCACCAGCCCCAGCATTTT. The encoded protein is CASSLTGHQPQHF. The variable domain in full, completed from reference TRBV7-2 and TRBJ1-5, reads GAGVSQSPSNKVTEKGKDVELRCDPISGHTALYWYRQSLGQGLEFLIYFQGNSAPDKSGLPSDRFSAERTGGSVSTLTIQRTQQEDSAVYLCASSLTGHQPQHFGDGTRLSIL.